A selection of T cell receptor beta chains follows, all from one sample in a study of blood T cell repertoires in COVID-19. Sequenced by immunoSEQ multiplex PCR; TCRdb stores in-frame clones only, minus some. The table has around 200,000 clones, around 82% seen once. The sample taken for sequencing was peripheral blood. All receptors derive from a woman of 80 years or more with acute or convalescent COVID-19. Each CDR3 is given with its conserved first and last residue. A D gene is named only where the DNA matches it firmly. Not every row has a clone size; where given, it reads once, few, many or a size class.

clone size,J gene,V gene,D gene,CDR3 protein,CDR3 DNA
NA,TRBJ2-2,TRBV3-1/TRBV3-2,TRBD1,CASSPYRDRGNTGELFF,TGTGCCAGCAGCCCGTACCGGGACAGGGGCAACACCGGGGAGCTGTTTTTT
NA,TRBJ2-3,TRBV11-2,TRBD2,CASRLAGEGDTQYF,TGTGCCAGCAGACTAGCGGGGGAGGGAGATACGCAGTATTTT
once,TRBJ1-5,TRBV12-3/TRBV12-4,NA,CASSLPGGWPQHF,TGTGCCAGCAGTTTACCGGGGGGGTGGCCCCAGCATTTT
once,TRBJ2-7,TRBV9,NA,CASSEAGNSYEQYF,TGTGCCAGCAGCGAGGCGGGGAACTCCTACGAGCAGTACTTC
NA,TRBJ1-3,TRBV5-1,NA,CASSLAQGPGNTIYF,TGCGCCAGCAGCTTGGCGCAGGGCCCTGGAAACACCATATATTTT
NA,TRBJ1-2,TRBV6-5,TRBD1,CASSYSVQGGNYGYTF,TGTGCCAGCAGTTACTCAGTCCAGGGGGGTAACTATGGCTACACCTTC
few,TRBJ1-2,TRBV7-2,NA,CASSLVAGNYGYTF,TGTGCCAGCAGCTTAGTTGCAGGGAACTATGGCTACACCTTC
NA,TRBJ2-5,TRBV4-2,TRBD2,CASSQSGTSGKETQYF,TGTGCCAGCAGCCAAAGTGGGACTAGCGGGAAGGAGACCCAGTACTTC
NA,TRBJ1-5,TRBV29-1,NA,CSVEGVGGQPQHF,TGCAGCGTTGAGGGAGTGGGGGGACAGCCCCAGCATTTT
NA,TRBJ2-7,TRBV3-1/TRBV3-2,TRBD2,CASSPGGSGVYEQYF,TGTGCCAGCAGCCCCGGCGGTAGCGGGGTCTACGAGCAGTACTTC
NA,TRBJ1-2,TRBV29-1,NA,CSVEGPYGYTF,TGCAGCGTTGAGGGCCCCTATGGCTACACCTTC
NA,TRBJ1-4,TRBV12-3/TRBV12-4,NA,CASSPPRSEKLFF,TGTGCCAGCAGTCCGCCGAGGAGTGAAAAACTGTTTTTT
NA,TRBJ1-1,TRBV11-2,NA,CASSPARGTTEAFF,TGTGCCAGCAGCCCCGCGAGGGGGACCACTGAAGCTTTCTTT
NA,TRBJ1-4,TRBV18,NA,CASSPGGSAEKLFF,TGTGCCAGCTCGCCGGGGGGGAGTGCCGAAAAACTGTTTTTT
NA,TRBJ1-6,TRBV19,NA,CASSIKAGSYNSPLHF,TGTGCCAGTAGTATAAAGGCGGGCTCCTATAATTCACCCCTCCACTTT
NA,TRBJ1-1,TRBV14,NA,CASSQVGNMAGTEAFF,TGTGCCAGCAGCCAAGTGGGAAACATGGCGGGCACTGAAGCTTTCTTT
NA,TRBJ1-1,TRBV30,NA,CAWRVQRDTEAFF,TGTGCCTGGAGGGTCCAGCGGGACACTGAAGCTTTCTTT
NA,TRBJ2-2,TRBV19,TRBD1,CASSMRGQGKDTGELFF,TGTGCCAGTAGTATGAGGGGACAGGGGAAAGACACCGGGGAGCTGTTTTTT
NA,TRBJ1-5,TRBV5-1,NA,CASRFTQDSSNQPQHF,TGCGCCAGCAGGTTTACGCAGGACAGTAGCAATCAGCCCCAGCATTTT
NA,TRBJ2-3,TRBV4-3,NA,CASSQESQRGTDTQYF,TGCGCCAGCAGCCAAGAGTCCCAGCGGGGCACAGATACGCAGTATTTT
NA,TRBJ1-1,TRBV5-8,TRBD1,CASSLRRTGLSGSEAFF,TGTGCCAGCAGCTTACGAAGGACAGGGCTCTCAGGCAGTGAAGCTTTCTTT
NA,TRBJ2-7,TRBV19,NA,CASSRTTGPYEQYF,TGTGCCAGTAGTAGGACAACAGGGCCCTACGAGCAGTACTTC
NA,TRBJ1-2,TRBV19,NA,CASSIDPWTDYGYTF,TGTGCCAGTAGTATAGATCCGTGGACAGACTATGGCTACACCTTC
NA,TRBJ1-4,TRBV3-1/TRBV3-2,NA,CASSQGQVNEKLFF,TGTGCCAGCAGCCAAGGGCAGGTTAATGAAAAACTGTTTTTT
NA,TRBJ2-1,TRBV5-1,TRBD2,CASSQSGSDYNEQFF,TGCGCCAGCAGCCAAAGCGGGAGCGATTACAATGAGCAGTTCTTC
NA,TRBJ1-1,TRBV7-9,NA,CASIILQGQAFF,TGTGCCAGCATCATCCTACAGGGTCAAGCTTTCTTT
once,TRBJ2-3,TRBV6-5,TRBD2,CASRLAGGPSDTQYF,TGTGCCAGCAGACTAGCGGGGGGACCCTCAGATACGCAGTATTTT
NA,TRBJ1-1,TRBV21-1,NA,CASRIQGADTEAFF,TGTGCCAGCAGAATACAGGGGGCGGACACTGAAGCTTTCTTT
NA,TRBJ2-1,TRBV7-9,TRBD2,CASSLAGRGVSYNEQFF,TGTGCCAGCAGCTTAGCGGGTCGGGGGGTTTCCTACAATGAGCAGTTCTTC
NA,TRBJ2-5,TRBV5-1,NA,CASSPGHQETQYF,TGCGCCAGCAGCCCAGGGCACCAAGAGACCCAGTACTTC
once,TRBJ1-4,TRBV19,TRBD1,CASSLNRGRNEKLFF,TGTGCCAGTAGTCTCAACAGGGGGCGTAATGAAAAACTGTTTTTT
NA,TRBJ2-5,TRBV7-2,NA,CASSLRMRPGTQYF,TGTGCCAGCAGCTTAAGGATGCGCCCGGGGACCCAGTACTTC
NA,TRBJ1-2,TRBV6-6,NA,CASSYSVAGNGYTF,TGTGCCAGCAGTTACTCTGTGGCAGGAAATGGCTACACCTTC
NA,TRBJ2-5,TRBV4-2,TRBD2,CASSQEGSGRAGETQYF,TGTGCCAGCAGCCAAGAGGGAAGCGGGAGGGCCGGAGAGACCCAGTACTTC
NA,TRBJ2-1,TRBV4-1,TRBD1,CASSQDGGPGGYNEQFF,TGCGCCAGCAGCCAAGATGGGGGACCAGGGGGTTACAATGAGCAGTTCTTC
NA,TRBJ1-2,TRBV27,TRBD1,CASSSRDRANGYTF,TGTGCCAGCAGTTCGCGGGACAGGGCAAATGGCTACACCTTC
NA,TRBJ2-7,TRBV7-2,NA,CASSLSGTISYEQYF,TGTGCCAGCAGCCTCTCCGGGACAATTTCCTACGAGCAGTACTTC
NA,TRBJ2-7,TRBV11-2,TRBD1,CASSSRTGEGFYEQYF,TGTGCCAGCAGCTCACGGACAGGGGAGGGATTCTACGAGCAGTACTTC
NA,TRBJ1-2,TRBV29-1,TRBD1,CSVEVSTGVYGYTF,TGCAGCGTTGAAGTGTCGACAGGGGTCTATGGCTACACCTTC
NA,TRBJ2-1,TRBV9,NA,CASRAGGMRGEQFF,TGTGCCAGCAGAGCGGGCGGGATGAGGGGTGAGCAGTTCTTC
few,TRBJ1-6,TRBV5-1,TRBD1,CASSPGQGNSPLHF,TGCGCCAGCAGCCCTGGACAGGGTAATTCACCCCTCCACTTT
NA,TRBJ1-4,TRBV2,NA,CASRDRLATNEKLFF,TGTGCCAGCAGAGACAGACTTGCAACTAATGAAAAACTGTTTTTT
NA,TRBJ2-1,TRBV4-1,NA,CASSQGDRSSYNEQFF,TGCGCCAGCAGCCAAGGAGACAGGAGCTCCTACAATGAGCAGTTCTTC
once,TRBJ2-7,TRBV12-3/TRBV12-4,TRBD1,CASSRQGGYEQYF,TGTGCCAGCAGTCGACAGGGGGGCTACGAGCAGTACTTC
NA,TRBJ2-5,TRBV7-2,TRBD2,CASSLGLAETQYF,TGTGCCAGCAGCTTGGGACTAGCGGAGACCCAGTACTTC
few,TRBJ1-2,TRBV2,TRBD1,CASSTGTGHGYTF,TGTGCCAGCAGCACCGGGACAGGGCATGGCTACACCTTC
once,TRBJ1-2,TRBV7-9,TRBD1,CASSLGRGDYGYTF,TGTGCCAGCAGCTTAGGCAGGGGGGATTATGGCTACACCTTC
NA,TRBJ2-5,TRBV7-7,TRBD1,CASSNRDRGGETQYF,TGTGCCAGCAGTAATCGGGACAGGGGAGGCGAGACCCAGTACTTC
few,TRBJ1-2,TRBV28,NA,CASSPRGYYGYTF,TGTGCCAGCAGTCCCCGGGGATACTATGGCTACACCTTC
NA,TRBJ1-2,TRBV7-2,NA,CASSSPWQGGYTF,TGTGCCAGCAGCTCACCGTGGCAGGGTGGCTACACCTTC
NA,TRBJ2-2,TRBV18,TRBD1,CASSPRSLTGVNTGELFF,TGTGCCAGCTCACCACGTAGCCTAACAGGGGTGAACACCGGGGAGCTGTTTTTT
NA,TRBJ2-1,TRBV19,NA,CATRRGGTSYNEQFF,TGTGCCACACGAAGGGGCGGGACCTCCTACAATGAGCAGTTCTTC
NA,TRBJ2-5,TRBV11-3,NA,CASSLNGRVGETQYF,TGTGCCAGCAGCTTAAATGGCAGGGTAGGAGAGACCCAGTACTTC